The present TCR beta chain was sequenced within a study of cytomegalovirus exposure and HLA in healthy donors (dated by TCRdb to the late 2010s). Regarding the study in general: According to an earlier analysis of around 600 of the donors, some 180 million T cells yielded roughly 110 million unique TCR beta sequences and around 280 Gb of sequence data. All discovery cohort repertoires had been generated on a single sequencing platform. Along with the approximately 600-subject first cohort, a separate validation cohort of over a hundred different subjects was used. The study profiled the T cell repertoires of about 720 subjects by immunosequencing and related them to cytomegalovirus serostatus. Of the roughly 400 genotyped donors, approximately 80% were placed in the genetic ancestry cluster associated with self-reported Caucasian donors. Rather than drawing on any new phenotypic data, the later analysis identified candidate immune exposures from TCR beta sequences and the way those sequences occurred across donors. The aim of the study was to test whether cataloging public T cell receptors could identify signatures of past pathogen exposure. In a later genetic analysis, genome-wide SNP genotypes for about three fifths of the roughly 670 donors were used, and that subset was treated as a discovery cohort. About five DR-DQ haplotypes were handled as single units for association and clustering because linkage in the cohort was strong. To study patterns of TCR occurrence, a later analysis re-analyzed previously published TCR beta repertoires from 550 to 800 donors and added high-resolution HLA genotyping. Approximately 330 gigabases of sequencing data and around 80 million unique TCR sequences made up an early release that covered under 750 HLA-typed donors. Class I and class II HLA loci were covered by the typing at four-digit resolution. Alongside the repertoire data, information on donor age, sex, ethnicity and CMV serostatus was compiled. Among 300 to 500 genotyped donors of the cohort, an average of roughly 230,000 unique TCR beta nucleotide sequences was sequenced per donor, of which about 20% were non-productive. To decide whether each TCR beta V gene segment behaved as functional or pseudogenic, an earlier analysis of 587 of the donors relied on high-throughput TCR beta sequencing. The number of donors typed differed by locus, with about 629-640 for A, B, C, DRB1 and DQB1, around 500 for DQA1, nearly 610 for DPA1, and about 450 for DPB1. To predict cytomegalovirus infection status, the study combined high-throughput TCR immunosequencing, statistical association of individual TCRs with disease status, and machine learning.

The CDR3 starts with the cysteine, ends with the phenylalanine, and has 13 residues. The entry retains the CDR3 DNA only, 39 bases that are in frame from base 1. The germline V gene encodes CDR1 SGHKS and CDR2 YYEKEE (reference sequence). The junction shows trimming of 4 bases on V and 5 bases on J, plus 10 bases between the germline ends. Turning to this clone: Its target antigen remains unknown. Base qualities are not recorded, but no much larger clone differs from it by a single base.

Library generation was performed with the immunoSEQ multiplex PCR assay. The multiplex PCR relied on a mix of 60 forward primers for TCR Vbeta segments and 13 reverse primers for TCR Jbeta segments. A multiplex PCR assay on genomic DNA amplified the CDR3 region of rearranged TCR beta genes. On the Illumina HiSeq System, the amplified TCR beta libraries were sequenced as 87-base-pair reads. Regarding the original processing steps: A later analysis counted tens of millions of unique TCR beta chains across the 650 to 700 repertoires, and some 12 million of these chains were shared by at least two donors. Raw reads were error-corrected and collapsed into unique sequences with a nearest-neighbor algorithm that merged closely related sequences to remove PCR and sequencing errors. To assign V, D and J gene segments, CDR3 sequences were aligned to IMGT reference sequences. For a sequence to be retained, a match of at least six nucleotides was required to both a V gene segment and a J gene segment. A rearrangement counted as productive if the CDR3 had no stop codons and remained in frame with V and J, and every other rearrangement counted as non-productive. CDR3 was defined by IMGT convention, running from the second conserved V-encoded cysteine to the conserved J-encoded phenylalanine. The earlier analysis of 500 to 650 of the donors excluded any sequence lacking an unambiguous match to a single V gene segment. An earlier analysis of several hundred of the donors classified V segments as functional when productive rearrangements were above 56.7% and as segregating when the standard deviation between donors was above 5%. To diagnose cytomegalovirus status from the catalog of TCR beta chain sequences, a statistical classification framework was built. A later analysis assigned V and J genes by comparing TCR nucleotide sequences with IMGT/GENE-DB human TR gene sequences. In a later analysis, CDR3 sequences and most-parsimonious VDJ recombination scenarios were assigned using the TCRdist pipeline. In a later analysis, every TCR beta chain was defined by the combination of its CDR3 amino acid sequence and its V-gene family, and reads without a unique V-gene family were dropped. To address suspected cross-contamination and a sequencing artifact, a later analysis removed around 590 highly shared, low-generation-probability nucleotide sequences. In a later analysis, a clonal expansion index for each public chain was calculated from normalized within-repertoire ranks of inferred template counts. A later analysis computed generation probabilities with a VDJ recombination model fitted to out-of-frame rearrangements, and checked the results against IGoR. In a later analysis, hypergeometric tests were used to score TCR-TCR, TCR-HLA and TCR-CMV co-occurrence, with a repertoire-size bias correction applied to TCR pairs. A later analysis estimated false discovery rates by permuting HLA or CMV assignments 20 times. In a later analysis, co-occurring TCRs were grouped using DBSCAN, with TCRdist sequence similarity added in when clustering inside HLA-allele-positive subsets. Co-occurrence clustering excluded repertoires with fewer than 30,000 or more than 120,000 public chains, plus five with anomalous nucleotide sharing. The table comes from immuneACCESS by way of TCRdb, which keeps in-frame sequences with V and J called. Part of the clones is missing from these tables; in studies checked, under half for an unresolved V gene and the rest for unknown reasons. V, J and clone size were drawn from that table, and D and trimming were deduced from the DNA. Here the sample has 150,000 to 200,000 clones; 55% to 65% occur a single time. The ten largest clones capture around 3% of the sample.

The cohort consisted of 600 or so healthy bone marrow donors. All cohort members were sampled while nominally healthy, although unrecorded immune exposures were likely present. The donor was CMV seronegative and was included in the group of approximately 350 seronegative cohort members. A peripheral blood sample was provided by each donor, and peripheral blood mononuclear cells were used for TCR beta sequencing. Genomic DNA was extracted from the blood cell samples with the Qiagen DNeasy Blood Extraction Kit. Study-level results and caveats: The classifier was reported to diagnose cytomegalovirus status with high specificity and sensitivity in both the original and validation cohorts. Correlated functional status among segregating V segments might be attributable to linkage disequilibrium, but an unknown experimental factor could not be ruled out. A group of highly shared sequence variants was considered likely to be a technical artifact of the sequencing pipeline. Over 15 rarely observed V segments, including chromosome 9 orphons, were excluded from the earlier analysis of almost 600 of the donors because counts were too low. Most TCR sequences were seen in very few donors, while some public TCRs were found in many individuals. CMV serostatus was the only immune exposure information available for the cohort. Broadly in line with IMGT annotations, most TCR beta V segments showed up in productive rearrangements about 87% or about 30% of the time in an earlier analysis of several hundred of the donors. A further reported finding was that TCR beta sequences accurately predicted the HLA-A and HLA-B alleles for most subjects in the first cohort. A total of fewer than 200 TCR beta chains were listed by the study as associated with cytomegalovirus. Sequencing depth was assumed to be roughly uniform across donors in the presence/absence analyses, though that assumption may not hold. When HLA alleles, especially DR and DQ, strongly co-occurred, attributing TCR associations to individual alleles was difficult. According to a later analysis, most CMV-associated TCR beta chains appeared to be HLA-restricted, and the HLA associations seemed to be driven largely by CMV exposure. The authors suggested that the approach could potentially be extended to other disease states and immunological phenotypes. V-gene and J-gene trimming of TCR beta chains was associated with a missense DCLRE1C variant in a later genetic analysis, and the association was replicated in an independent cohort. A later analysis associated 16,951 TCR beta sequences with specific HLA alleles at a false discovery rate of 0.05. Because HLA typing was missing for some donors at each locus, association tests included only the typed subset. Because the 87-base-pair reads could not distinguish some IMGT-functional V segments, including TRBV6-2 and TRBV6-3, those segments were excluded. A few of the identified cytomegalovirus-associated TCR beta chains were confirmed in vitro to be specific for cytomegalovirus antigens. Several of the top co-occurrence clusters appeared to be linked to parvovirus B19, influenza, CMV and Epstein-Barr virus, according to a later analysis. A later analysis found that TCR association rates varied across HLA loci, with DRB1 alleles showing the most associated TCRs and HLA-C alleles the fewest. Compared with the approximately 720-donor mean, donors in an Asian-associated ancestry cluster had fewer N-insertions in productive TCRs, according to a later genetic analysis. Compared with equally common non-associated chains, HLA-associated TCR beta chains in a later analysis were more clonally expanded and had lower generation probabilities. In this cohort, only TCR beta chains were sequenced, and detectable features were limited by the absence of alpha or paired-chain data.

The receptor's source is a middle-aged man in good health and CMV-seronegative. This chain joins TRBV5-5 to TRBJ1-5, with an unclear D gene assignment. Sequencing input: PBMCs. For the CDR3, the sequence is CASSLISDQPQHF. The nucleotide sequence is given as TGTGCCAGCAGCCTGATCAGTGATCAGCCCCAGCATTTT. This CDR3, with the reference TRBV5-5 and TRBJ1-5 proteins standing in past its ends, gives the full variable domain DAGVTQSPTHLIKTRGQQVTLRCSPISGHKSVSWYQQVLGQGPQFIFQYYEKEERGRGNFPDRFSARQFPNYSSELNVNALLLGDSALYLCASSLISDQPQHFGDGTRLSIL.